Reported below is one T cell receptor beta chain. This sample was included in a study of blood T cell repertoires in COVID-19. Germline V gives CDR1 LNHDA, CDR2 SQIVND (reference sequence). The CDR3 runs to 14 residues. V shed 3 bases and J shed 5 bases, with 13 bases lying between them. Data came from immunoSEQ multiplex PCR; TCRdb stores just in-frame clones and leaves some out. The sample lists 60,000 to 95,000 clones; about 91% were seen once. The origin of this receptor is a woman aged 50 to 65 with acute or convalescent COVID-19. The sample consisted of peripheral blood. This chain uses TRBV19 with TRBJ1-2; D possibly corresponds to TRBD1 (5 bases). The CDR3 sequence is CASSMADSLYGYTF. The DNA of the CDR3 is TGTGCCAGTAGTATGGCCGACAGTCTATATGGCTACACCTTC.